This paragraph reports one TCR beta chain. Its specificity is not known. This record comes from a study of CD4 T cells in relation to SARS-CoV-2 and coronaviruses. Across the study: PBMCs were cultured with antigen for about eleven days before TCR beta sequencing. No peptide or an HIV-1 Nef peptide pool served as negative control.

The CDR3 covers 16 residues. The V gene's germline CDR1 is GTSNPN and CDR2 SVGIG (reference sequence). Trimming left V 0 bases short and J 2 bases short, with 13 bases between. This table comes from immunoSEQ multiplex PCR, and its TCRdb copy is limited to in-frame clones, with some not included. The data contain under 25,000 clones, 72% of them singletons. The unexposed donors gave CD4+ T cells in about 2010-2019, prior to COVID-19. Isolation of CD4+ T cells took place after about eleven days in culture. Cells permitting, SARS-CoV-2 S/N and four cold-coronavirus spikes were tested on unexposed-donor CD4+ T cells.

This rearrangement joins TRBV30 to TRBJ1-4; a weak D match, TRBD1 (5 bases). The sample comprised CD4+ T cells from PBMCs, cultured in vitro. The receptor comes from a human donor in good health. The CDR3 nucleotides read TGTGCCTGGAGTGTAAGCAGGGTGAGGACTAATGAAAAACTGTTTTTT. This encodes CAWSVSRVRTNEKLFF.